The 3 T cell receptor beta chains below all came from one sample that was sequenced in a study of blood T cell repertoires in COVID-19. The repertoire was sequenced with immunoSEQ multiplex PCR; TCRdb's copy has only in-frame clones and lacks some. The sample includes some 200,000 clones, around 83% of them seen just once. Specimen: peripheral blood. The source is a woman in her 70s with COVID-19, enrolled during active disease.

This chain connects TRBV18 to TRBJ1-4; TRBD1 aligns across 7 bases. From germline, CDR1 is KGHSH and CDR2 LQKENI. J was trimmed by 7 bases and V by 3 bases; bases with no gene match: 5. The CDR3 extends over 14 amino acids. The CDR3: CASSPDRRGEKLFF. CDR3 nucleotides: TGTGCCAGCTCACCGGACAGGCGGGGTGAAAAACTGTTTTTT.

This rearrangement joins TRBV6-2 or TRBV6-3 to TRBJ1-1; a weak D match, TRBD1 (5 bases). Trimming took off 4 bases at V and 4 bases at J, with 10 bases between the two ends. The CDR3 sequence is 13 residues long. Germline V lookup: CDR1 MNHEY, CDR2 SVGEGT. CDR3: CASSWGVRTEAFF. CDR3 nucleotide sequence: TGTGCCAGCAGTTGGGGGGTTCGCACTGAAGCTTTCTTT.

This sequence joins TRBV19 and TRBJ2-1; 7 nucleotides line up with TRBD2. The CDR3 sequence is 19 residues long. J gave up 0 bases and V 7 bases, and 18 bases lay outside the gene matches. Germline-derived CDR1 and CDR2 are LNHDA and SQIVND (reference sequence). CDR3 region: CASTERGAGALSSYNEQFF. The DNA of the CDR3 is TGTGCCAGTACGGAGCGCGGCGCGGGAGCGCTAAGCTCCTACAATGAGCAGTTCTTC.